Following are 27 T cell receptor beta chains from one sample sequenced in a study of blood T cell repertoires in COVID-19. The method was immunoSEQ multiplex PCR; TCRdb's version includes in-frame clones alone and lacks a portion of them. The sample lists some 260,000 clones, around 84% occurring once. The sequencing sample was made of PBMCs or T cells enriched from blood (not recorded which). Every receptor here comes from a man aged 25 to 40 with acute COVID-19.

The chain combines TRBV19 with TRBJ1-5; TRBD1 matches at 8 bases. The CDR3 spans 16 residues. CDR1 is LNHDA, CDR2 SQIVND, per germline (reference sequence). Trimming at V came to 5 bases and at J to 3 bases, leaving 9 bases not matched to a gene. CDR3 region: CASSPHRGSINQPQHF. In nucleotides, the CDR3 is TGTGCCAGTAGTCCACACAGGGGGTCTATCAATCAGCCCCAGCATTTT. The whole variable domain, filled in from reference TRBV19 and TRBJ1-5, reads DGGITQSPKYLFRKEGQNVTLSCEQNLNHDAMYWYRQDPGQGLRLIYYSQIVNDFQKGDIAEGYSVSREKKESFPLTVTSAQKNPTAFYLCASSPHRGSINQPQHFGDGTRLSIL.

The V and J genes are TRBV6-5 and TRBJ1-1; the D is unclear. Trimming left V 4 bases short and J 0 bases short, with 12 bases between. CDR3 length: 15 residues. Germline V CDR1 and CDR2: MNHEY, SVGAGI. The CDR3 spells CASSSPGRLNTEAFF. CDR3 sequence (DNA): TGTGCCAGCAGTTCCCCGGGGAGGTTGAACACTGAAGCTTTCTTT.

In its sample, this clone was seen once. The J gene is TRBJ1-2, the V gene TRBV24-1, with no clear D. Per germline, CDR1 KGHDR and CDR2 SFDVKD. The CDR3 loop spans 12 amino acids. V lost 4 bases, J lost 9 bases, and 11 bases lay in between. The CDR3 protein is CATSDPLQSYTF. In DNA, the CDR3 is TGTGCCACCAGTGACCCGTTACAGAGCTACACCTTC.

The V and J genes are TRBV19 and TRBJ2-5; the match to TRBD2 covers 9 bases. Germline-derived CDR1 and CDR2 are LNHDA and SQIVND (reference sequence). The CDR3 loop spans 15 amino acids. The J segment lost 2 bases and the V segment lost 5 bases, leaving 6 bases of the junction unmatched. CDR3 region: CASSASGTNQETQYF. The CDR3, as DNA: TGTGCCAGTAGTGCTAGCGGGACAAATCAAGAGACCCAGTACTTC.

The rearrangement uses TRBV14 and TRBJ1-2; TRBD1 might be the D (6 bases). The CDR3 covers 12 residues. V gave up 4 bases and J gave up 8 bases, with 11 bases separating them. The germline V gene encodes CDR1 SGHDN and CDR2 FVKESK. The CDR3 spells CASSRGLVGYTF. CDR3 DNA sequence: TGTGCCAGCAGCCGGGGGCTCGTCGGCTACACCTTC.

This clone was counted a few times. The CDR3 nucleotides are TGTGCCAGCAGCTGGGGTTACAGGGGAAACACCGGGGAGCTGTTTTTT. Residues: CASSWGYRGNTGELFF. The gene calls are TRBV7-2 and TRBJ2-2; 7 bases are shared with TRBD1. Germline CDR1 reads SGHTA; CDR2 reads FQGNSA. The CDR3 is 16 residues long. Trimming cost V 4 bases and J 2 bases; bases outside gene matches: 7.

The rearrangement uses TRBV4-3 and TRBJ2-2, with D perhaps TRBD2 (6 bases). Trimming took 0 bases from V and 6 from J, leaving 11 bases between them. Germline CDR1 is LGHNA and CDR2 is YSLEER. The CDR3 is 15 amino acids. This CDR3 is CASSQDRGGPGELFF. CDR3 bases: TGCGCCAGCAGCCAAGACCGGGGAGGCCCCGGGGAGCTGTTTTTT.

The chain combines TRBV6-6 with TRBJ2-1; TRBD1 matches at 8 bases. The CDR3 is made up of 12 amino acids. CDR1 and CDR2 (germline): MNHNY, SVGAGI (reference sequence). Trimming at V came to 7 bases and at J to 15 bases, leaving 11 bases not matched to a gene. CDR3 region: CASTDSGQGRFF. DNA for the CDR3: TGTGCCAGCACCGACTCAGGACAGGGTCGGTTCTTC.

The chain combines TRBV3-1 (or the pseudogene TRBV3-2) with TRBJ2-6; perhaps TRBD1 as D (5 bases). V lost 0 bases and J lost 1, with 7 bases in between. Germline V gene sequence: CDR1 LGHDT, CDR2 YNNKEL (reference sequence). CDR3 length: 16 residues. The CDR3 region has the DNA TGTGCCAGCAGCCAAGACTCAGGGTCTGGGGCCAACGTCCTGACTTTC. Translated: CASSQDSGSGANVLTF.

CDR3 coding DNA: TGTGCCAGCAGCGCGAGGACAGGGGGCGTGAACACTGAAGCTTTCTTT. It is translated as CASSARTGGVNTEAFF. The chain employs TRBV9 and TRBJ1-1; 11 bases align to TRBD1. The CDR3 length is 16 residues. The germline V gene has CDR1 SGDLS and CDR2 YYNGEE. Losses at the gene ends were 3 bases for V and 0 bases for J; bases not matched to a gene: 4.

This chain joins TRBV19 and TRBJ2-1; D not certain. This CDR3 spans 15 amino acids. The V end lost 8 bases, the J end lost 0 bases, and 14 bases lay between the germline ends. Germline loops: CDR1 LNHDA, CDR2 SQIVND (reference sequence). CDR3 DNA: TGTGCCAGTCGGCTAGACCGGAGCTCCTACAATGAGCAGTTCTTC. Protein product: CASRLDRSSYNEQFF.

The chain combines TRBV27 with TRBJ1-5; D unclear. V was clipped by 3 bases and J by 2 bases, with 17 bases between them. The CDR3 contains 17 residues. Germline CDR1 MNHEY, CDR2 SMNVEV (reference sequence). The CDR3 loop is CASSFGGIDSGNQPQHF. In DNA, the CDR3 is TGTGCCAGCAGTTTTGGAGGGATCGATTCGGGCAATCAGCCCCAGCATTTT.

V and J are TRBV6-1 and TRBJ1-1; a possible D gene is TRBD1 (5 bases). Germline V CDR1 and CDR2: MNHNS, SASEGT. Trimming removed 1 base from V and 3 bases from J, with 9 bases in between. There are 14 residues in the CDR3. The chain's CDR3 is CASSEEGQYTEAFF. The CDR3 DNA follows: TGTGCCAGCAGTGAAGAGGGGCAGTACACTGAAGCTTTCTTT.

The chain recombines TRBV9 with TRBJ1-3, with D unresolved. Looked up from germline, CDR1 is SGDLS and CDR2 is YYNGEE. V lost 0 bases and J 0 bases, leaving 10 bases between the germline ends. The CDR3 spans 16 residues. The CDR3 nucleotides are TGTGCCAGCAGCGTAGATTGGGCAGACTCTGGAAACACCATATATTTT. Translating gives CASSVDWADSGNTIYF.

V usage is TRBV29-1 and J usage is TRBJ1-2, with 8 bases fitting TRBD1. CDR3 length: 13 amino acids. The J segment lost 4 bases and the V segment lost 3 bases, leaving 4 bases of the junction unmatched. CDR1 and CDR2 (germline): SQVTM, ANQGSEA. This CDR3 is CSVDIQGAYGYTF. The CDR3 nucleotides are TGCAGCGTTGATATCCAGGGGGCCTATGGCTACACCTTC.

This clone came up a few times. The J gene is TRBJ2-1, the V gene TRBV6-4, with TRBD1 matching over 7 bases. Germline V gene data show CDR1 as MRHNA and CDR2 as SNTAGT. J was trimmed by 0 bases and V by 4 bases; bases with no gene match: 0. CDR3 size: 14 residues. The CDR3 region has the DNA TGTGCCAGCAGTGGGGACAGCTCCTACAATGAGCAGTTCTTC. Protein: CASSGDSSYNEQFF.

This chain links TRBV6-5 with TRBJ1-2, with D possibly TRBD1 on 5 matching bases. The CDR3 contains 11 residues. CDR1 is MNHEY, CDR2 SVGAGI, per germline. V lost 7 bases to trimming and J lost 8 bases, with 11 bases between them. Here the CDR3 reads CASMTAWGYTF. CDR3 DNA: TGTGCCAGCATGACAGCCTGGGGCTACACCTTC.

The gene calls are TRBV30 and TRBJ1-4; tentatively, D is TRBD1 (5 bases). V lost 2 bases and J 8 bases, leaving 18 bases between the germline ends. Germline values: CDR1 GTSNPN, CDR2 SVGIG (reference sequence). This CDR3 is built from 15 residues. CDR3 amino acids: CAWSPSLGLGEKLFF. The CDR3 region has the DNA TGTGCCTGGAGTCCCTCCCTGGGGCTAGGAGAAAAACTGTTTTTT.

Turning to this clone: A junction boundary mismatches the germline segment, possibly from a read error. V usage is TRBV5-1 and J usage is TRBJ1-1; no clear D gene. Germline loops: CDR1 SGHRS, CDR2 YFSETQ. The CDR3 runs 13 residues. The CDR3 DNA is TGTGCCAGCAGCCTGACACAGAACACTGAAGCTTTCTTT. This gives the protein CASSLTQNTEAFF.

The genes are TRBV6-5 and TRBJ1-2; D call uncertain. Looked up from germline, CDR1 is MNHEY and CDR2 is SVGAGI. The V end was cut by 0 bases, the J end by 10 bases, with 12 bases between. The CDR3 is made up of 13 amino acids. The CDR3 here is CASSYSYLDSYTF. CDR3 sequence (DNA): TGTGCCAGCAGTTACTCGTATTTGGACTCCTACACCTTC.

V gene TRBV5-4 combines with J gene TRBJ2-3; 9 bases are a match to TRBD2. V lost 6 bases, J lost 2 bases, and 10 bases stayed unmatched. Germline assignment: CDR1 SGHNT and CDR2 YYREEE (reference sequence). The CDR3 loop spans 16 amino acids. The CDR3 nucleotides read TGTGCCAGCACCCGGAGGGGCGGGAGGGCCACAGATACGCAGTATTTT. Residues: CASTRRGGRATDTQYF.

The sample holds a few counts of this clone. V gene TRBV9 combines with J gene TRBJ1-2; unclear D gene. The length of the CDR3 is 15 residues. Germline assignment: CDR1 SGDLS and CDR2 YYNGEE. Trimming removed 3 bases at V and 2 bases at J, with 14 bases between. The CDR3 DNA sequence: TGTGCCAGCAGCGCCGCCTACGAGGGCAACTATGGCTACACCTTC. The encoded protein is CASSAAYEGNYGYTF.

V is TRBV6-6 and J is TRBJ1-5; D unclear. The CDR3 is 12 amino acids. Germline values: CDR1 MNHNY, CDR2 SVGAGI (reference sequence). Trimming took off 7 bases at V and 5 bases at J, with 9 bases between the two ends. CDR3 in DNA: TGTGCCAGCACGGGAAACGATCAGCCCCAGCATTTT. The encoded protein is CASTGNDQPQHF.

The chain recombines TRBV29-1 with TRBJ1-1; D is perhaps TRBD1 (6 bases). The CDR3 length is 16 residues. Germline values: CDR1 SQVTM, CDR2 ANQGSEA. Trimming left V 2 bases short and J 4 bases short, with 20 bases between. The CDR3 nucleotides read TGCAGCGTTGAACGGGGGGCGACGTACTATTCCACTGAAGCTTTCTTT. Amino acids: CSVERGATYYSTEAFF.

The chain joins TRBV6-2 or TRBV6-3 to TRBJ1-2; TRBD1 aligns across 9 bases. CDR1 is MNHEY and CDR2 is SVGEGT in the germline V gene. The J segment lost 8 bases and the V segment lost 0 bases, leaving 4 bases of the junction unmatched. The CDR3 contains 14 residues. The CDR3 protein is CASSYSGTGKGYTF. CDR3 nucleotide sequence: TGTGCCAGCAGTTACTCCGGGACAGGGAAAGGCTACACCTTC.

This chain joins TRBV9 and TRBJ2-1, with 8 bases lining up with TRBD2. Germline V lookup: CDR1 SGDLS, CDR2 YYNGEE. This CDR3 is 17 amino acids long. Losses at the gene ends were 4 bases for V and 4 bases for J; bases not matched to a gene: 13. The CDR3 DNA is TGTGCCAGCAGCTCTCGTCCAGCGGGGGCTCTTTACAATGAGCAGTTCTTC. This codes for CASSSRPAGALYNEQFF. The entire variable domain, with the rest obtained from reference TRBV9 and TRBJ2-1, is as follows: DSGVTQTPKHLITATGQRVTLRCSPRSGDLSVYWYQQSLDQGLQFLIQYYNGEERAKGNILERFSAQQFPDLHSELNLSSLELGDSALYFCASSSRPAGALYNEQFFGPGTRLTVL.

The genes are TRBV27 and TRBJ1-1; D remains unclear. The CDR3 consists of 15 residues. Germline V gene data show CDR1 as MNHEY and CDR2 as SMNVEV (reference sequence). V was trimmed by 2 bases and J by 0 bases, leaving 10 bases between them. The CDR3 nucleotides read TGTGCCAGCAGTTTAGGAGGACCGCTGAACACTGAAGCTTTCTTT. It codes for CASSLGGPLNTEAFF.